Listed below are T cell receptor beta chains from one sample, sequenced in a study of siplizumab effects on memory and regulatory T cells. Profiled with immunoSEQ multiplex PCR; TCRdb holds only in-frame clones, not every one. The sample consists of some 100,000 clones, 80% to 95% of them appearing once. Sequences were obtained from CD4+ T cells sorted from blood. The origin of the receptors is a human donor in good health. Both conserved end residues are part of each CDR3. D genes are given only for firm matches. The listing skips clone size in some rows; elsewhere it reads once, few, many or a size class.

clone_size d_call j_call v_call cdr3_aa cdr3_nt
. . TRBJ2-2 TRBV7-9 CAAHHEASSNTGELFF TGTGCCGCACACCACGAGGCGTCATCCAACACCGGGGAGCTGTTTTTT
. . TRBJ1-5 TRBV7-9 CASSFENNQPQHF TGTGCCAGCAGCTTTGAGAACAATCAGCCCCAGCATTTT
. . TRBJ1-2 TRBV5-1 CASSLMTQDIYGYTF TGCGCCAGCAGCTTAATGACCCAGGATATCTATGGCTACACCTTC
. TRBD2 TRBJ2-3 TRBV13 CASSLGSGGTDTQYF TGTGCCAGCAGCTTAGGGAGCGGGGGCACAGATACGCAGTATTTT
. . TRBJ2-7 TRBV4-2 CASSQEGLFMDEQYF TGTGCCAGCAGCCAAGAAGGGCTATTCATGGACGAGCAGTACTTC
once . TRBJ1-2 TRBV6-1 CASSERDYGYTF TGTGCCAGCAGTGAACGAGATTATGGCTACACCTTC
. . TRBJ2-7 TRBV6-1 CASSEEPGEGYEQYF TGTGCCAGCAGTGAAGAGCCAGGGGAGGGGTACGAGCAGTACTTC
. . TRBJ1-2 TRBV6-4 CASSVSGGPPHGYTF TGTGCCAGCAGTGTGAGCGGGGGCCCCCCTCATGGCTACACCTTC
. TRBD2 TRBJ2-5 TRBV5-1 CASSKPGLAGGHQETQYF TGCGCCAGCAGCAAGCCGGGACTAGCGGGGGGTCACCAAGAGACCCAGTACTTC
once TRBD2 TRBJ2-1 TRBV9 CASSGAGLAVSYNEQFF TGTGCCAGCAGCGGAGCGGGACTAGCGGTTTCCTACAATGAGCAGTTCTTC
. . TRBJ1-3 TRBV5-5 CASSSSRSGNTIYF TGTGCCAGCAGCTCCTCACGTTCTGGAAACACCATATATTTT
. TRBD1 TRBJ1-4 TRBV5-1 CASSLPRTGGFANEKLFF TGCGCCAGCAGCTTGCCTCGGACAGGGGGTTTCGCTAATGAAAAACTGTTTTTT
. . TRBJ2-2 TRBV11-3 CASSLVGGGELFF TGTGCCAGCAGCTTAGTAGGAGGCGGGGAGCTGTTTTTT
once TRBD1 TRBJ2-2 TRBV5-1 CASSLESGQGATGELFF TGCGCCAGCAGCTTGGAATCGGGACAGGGGGCCACCGGGGAGCTGTTTTTT
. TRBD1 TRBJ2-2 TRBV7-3 CASSLGQANTGELFF TGTGCCAGCAGCTTGGGACAGGCGAACACCGGGGAGCTGTTTTTT
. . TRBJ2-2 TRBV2 CASRESSFDGELFF TGTGCCAGCAGAGAGAGTAGTTTCGACGGGGAGCTGTTTTTT
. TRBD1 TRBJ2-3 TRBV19 CASSIGKGALTDTQYF TGTGCCAGTAGTATAGGGAAGGGGGCGCTCACAGATACGCAGTATTTT
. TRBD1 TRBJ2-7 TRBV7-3 CASSLGGQGAYEQYF TGTGCCAGCAGCTTAGGGGGACAGGGGGCCTACGAGCAGTACTTC
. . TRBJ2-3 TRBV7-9 CASSLLTDTQYF TGTGCCAGCAGCCTTCTGACAGATACGCAGTATTTT
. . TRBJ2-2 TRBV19 CGCRERPNTGELFF TGTGGTTGTCGGGAGCGTCCGAACACCGGGGAGCTGTTTTTT
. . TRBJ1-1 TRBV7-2 CASSLGSYTMNTEAFF TGTGCCAGCAGCTTAGGGTCTTACACTATGAACACTGAAGCTTTCTTT
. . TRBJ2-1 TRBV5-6 CASSLQGSTSYNEQFF TGTGCCAGCAGCTTGCAGGGATCCACCTCCTACAATGAGCAGTTCTTC
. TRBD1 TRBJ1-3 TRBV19 CASSLGQGGGNTIYF TGTGCCAGTAGTTTAGGACAGGGAGGTGGAAACACCATATATTTT
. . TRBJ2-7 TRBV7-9 CASSLEPYEQYF TGTGCCAGCAGCTTAGAACCGTACGAGCAGTACTTC
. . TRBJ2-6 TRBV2 CASVPSRSTGANVLTF TGTGCCAGCGTGCCATCCAGGTCCACTGGGGCCAACGTCCTGACTTTC
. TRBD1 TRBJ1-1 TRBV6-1 CASSVTGAVPEAFF TGTGCCAGCAGTGTGACAGGGGCAGTTCCTGAAGCTTTCTTT
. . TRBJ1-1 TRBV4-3 CASSQVPPRYTEAFF TGCGCCAGCAGCCAAGTACCTCCGCGGTACACTGAAGCTTTCTTT
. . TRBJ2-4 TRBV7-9 CASSPLGDGSLAKNIQYF TGTGCCAGCAGCCCCTTGGGGGACGGAAGTCTAGCCAAAAACATTCAGTACTTC
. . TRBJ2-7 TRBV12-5 CASGLTGHSYEQYF TGTGCTAGTGGTTTGACCGGGCACTCCTACGAGCAGTACTTC